These 14 T cell receptor beta chains were all obtained from the same sample, sequenced in a study of T cells in Graves' hyperthyroidism and ophthalmopathy. The investigators amplified TCR beta CDR3 regions from RNA transcripts. An initial round of RT-PCR targeting the TCR CDR3 relied on the HTBI primer set. TCRdb redid the calling of the multiplex PCR reads with MiXCR, one entry per CDR3 protein. This table holds 470,000 or so distinct CDR3 sequences, under 25% found once. The sequenced sample consisted of blood. All receptors derive from a man aged 18 to 30 with Graves' hyperthyroidism.

This clonotype occurred many times. V usage is TRBV6-1 and J usage is TRBJ2-5, with D possibly being TRBD1 or TRBD2 (6 bases each). This CDR3 comprises 15 residues. V lost 1 base to trimming and J lost 4 bases, with 13 bases between them. Per germline, CDR1 MNHNS and CDR2 SASEGT. The CDR3 protein is CASSEVGGGLETQYF. DNA for the CDR3: TGTGCCAGCAGTGAAGTGGGGGGCGGCCTAGAGACCCAGTACTTC.

Only a few counts were recorded for this clonotype. Given a much more abundant clone one base away, this may be a read error. This chain links TRBV20-1 with TRBJ1-2, with TRBD1 matching over 8 bases. The CDR3 spans 16 residues. Per germline, CDR1 DFQATT and CDR2 SNEGSKA (reference sequence). The CDR3 loop is CSVPPFGQGVNYGYAF. The CDR3 DNA reads as TGCAGTGTCCCGCCCTTTGGACAGGGAGTTAACTATGGCTACGCCTTC.

The chain has TRBV28 and TRBJ1-5; D uncertain. V was shortened by 3 bases and J by 4 bases, with 10 bases between the two germline ends. The CDR3 length is 14 residues. Germline CDR1 reads MDHEN; CDR2 reads SYDVKM. As DNA, the CDR3 is TGTGCCAGCAGTTTCTTCCCGGGAAATCAGCCCCAGCATTTT. It translates to CASSFFPGNQPQHF.

This clonotype was detected a few times. The rearrangement uses TRBV29-1 and TRBJ2-2; D ambiguous. The V and J ends lost 2 bases and 7 bases respectively, with 5 bases between them. In germline, CDR1 is SQVTM, CDR2 ANQGSEA. This CDR3 has 11 residues. As DNA, the CDR3 is TGCAGCGTTGAATTGGACGGGGAGCTGTTTTTT. This translates into CSVELDGELFF.

This clonotype was detected ten times or more. The V and J genes are TRBV28 and TRBJ1-1; weak D call: TRBD1 (5 bases). V was shortened by 8 bases and J by 11 bases, with 9 bases between the two germline ends. The germline CDR1 and CDR2 sequences are MDHEN and SYDVKM. The CDR3 loop spans 9 amino acids. The CDR3 nucleotides read TGTGCCAGCGGGTGGGACGCTTTCTTT. Translation: CASGWDAFF.

Comment on this clonotype: Its ends do not fully match the called genes, so a read error is possible. The V and J genes are TRBV4-1 and TRBJ1-3; D is possibly TRBD1 (6 bases). The CDR3 covers 17 residues. The germline V gene has CDR1 MGHRA and CDR2 YSYEKL. The CDR3 DNA reads TGCGCCAGCAGCCCGTTCGAAAGGGGGTACTCTGGAGACACCATATATTTT. It encodes CASSPFERGYSGDTIYF.

Comments on this clonotype: The junction shows a germline mismatch at one end, possibly a read error. The chain uses TRBV5-1 and TRBJ2-7, with TRBD1 matching over 9 bases. Germline V gene data show CDR1 as SGHRS and CDR2 as YFSETQ. The CDR3 totals 15 residues. The CDR3 spells CASSDTGQGAYGQYF. DNA for the CDR3: TGCGCCAGCAGCGATACGGGACAGGGCGCCTACGGGCAGTACTTC.

This clonotype has more than one count but fewer than ten. The chain uses TRBV6-1 and TRBJ2-2; D is perhaps TRBD1 (5 bases). Germline CDR1 reads MNHNS; CDR2 reads SASEGT. The CDR3 runs 13 residues. Trimming left V 9 bases short and J 2 bases short, with 10 bases between. CDR3 nucleotide sequence: TGTGCCAGAGGGGCTGATAACACCGGGGAGCTGTTTTTT. This encodes CARGADNTGELFF.

Of note for this clonotype: This may come from a read error, since a much larger clone is one base off. Given the absence of the conserved phenylalanine or tryptophan at the CDR3 end, a read error is likely. The chain combines TRBV4-2 with TRBJ2-6; 12 nucleotides match TRBD2. This CDR3 has 16 residues. Germline V lookup: CDR1 LGHNA, CDR2 YNFKEQ. V lost 4 bases, J lost 2 bases, and 0 bases stayed unmatched. The CDR3 nucleotides read TGTGCCAGCAGCCCTAGCGGGGGGGCTGGGGCCAACGTCCTGACTGTC. Translated, it gives CASSPSGGAGANVLTV.

The sample holds many counts of this clonotype. This chain joins TRBV6-1 and TRBJ2-7; possible D gene TRBD2, 5 bases. CDR3 length: 12 amino acids. CDR1 and CDR2 (germline): MNHNS, SASEGT. Trimming removed 5 bases from V and 5 bases from J, with 10 bases in between. CDR3 sequence (DNA): TGTGCCAGCAGTCCCTACGGGGACGAGCAGTACTTC. It is translated as CASSPYGDEQYF.

This clonotype was counted at least ten times. V gene TRBV20-1 combines with J gene TRBJ1-5, with a tentative D call TRBD1 (6 bases). Trimming took 3 bases from V and 2 from J, leaving 14 bases between them. CDR3 size: 15 residues. Germline V gene data show CDR1 as DFQATT and CDR2 as SNEGSKA (reference sequence). This chain's CDR3 is CSARRGGLRNQPQHF. In nucleotides, the CDR3 is TGCAGTGCTAGGAGGGGGGGGCTTCGCAATCAGCCCCAGCATTTT.

This clonotype occurred a few times. This rearrangement joins TRBV28 to TRBJ1-5; possible D gene TRBD1, 5 bases. The V end lost 3 bases, the J end lost 2 bases, and 11 bases lay between the germline ends. The germline V gene encodes CDR1 MDHEN and CDR2 SYDVKM. The CDR3 consists of 15 residues. The CDR3 coding sequence is TGTGCCAGCAGTTTGGGTTTCAGGGGCAATCAGCCCCAGCATTTT. This codes for CASSLGFRGNQPQHF.

The chain links TRBV9 to TRBJ2-7, with D perhaps TRBD1 or TRBD2 (5 bases each). The germline CDR1 and CDR2 sequences are SGDLS and YYNGEE. The ends were cut back, 3 bases at V and 4 bases at J, with 17 bases in the middle. The CDR3 length is 15 residues. This CDR3 is CASSAAPGPSYEQYF. The CDR3 DNA sequence: TGTGCCAGCAGCGCAGCCCCGGGACCTTCTTACGAGCAGTACTTC.

This clonotype showed up many times. The chain joins TRBV19 to TRBJ1-5; no definite D call. The CDR3 consists of 15 residues. The V end was cut by 7 bases, the J end by 6 bases, with 19 bases between. Germline CDR1 and CDR2: LNHDA and SQIVND (reference sequence). This CDR3 reads CASNPGNIASQPQHF. As DNA, the CDR3 is TGTGCCAGTAATCCAGGAAACATAGCAAGTCAGCCCCAGCATTTT.